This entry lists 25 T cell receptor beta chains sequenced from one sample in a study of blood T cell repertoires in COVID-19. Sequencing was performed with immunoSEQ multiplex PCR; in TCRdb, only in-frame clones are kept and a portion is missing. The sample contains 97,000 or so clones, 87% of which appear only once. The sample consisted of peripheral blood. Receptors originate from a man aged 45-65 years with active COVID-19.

CDR3 DNA sequence: TGCGCCAGCAGCTTGGCAGGGGTCAAGGAAAAACTGTTTTTT. Encoded protein: CASSLAGVKEKLFF. V and J are TRBV5-1 and TRBJ1-4, with TRBD1 as a possible D gene (6 bases). Between the trimmed V and J ends, which lost 0 bases and 8 bases, there was a span of 11 bases. The CDR3 sequence is 14 residues long. Germline lookup yields CDR1 SGHRS and CDR2 YFSETQ.

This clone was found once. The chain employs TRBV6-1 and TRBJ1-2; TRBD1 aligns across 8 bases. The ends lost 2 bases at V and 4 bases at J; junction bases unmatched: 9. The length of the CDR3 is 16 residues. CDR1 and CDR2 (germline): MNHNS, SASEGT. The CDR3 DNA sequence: TGTGCCAGCAGTGAAATGATGGGGACAGGAGTCTATGGCTACACCTTC. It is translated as CASSEMMGTGVYGYTF.

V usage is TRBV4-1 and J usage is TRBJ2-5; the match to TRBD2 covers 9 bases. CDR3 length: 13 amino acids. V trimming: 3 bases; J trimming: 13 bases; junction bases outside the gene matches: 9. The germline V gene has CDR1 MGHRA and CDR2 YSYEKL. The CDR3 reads CASSHLAGAPRYF. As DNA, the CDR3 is TGCGCCAGCAGCCACTTAGCGGGGGCCCCACGGTACTTC.

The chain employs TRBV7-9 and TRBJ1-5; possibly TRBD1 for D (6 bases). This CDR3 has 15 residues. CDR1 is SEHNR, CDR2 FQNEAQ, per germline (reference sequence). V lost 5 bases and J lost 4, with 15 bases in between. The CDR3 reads CASSGYSGENQPQHF. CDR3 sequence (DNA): TGTGCCAGCAGCGGTTATTCAGGGGAAAATCAGCCCCAGCATTTT.

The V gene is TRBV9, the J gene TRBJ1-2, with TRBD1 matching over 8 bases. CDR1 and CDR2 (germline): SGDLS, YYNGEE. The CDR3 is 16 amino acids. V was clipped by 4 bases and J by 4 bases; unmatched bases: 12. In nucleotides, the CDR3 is TGTGCCAGCAGCACTGGCTTGGGACAGGATATCTATGGCTACACCTTC. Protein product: CASSTGLGQDIYGYTF.

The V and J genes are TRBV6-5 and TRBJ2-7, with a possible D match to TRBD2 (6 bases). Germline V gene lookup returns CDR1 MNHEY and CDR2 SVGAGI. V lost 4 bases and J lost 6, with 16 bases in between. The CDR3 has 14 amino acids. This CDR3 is CASSSGGVAFEQYF. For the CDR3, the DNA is TGTGCCAGCAGTTCTGGAGGGGTAGCGTTCGAGCAGTACTTC.

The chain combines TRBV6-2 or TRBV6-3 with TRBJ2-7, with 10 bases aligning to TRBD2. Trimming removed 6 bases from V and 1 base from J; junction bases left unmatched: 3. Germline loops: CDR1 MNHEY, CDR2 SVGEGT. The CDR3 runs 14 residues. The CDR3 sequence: CASSERGGSYEQYF. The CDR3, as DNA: TGTGCCAGCAGCGAGCGGGGGGGATCCTACGAGCAGTACTTC.

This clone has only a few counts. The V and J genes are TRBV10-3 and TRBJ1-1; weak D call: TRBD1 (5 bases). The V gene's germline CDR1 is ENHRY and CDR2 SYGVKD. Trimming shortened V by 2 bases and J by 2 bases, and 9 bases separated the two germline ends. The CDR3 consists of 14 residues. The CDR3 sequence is CAISERGGNTEAFF. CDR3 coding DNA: TGTGCCATCAGTGAGAGGGGAGGAAACACTGAAGCTTTCTTT.

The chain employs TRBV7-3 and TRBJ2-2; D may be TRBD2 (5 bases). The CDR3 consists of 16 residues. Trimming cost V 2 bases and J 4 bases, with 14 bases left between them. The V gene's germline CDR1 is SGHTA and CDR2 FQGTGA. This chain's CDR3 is CASSLGPREFTGELFF. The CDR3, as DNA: TGTGCCAGCAGCTTAGGCCCCCGGGAATTCACCGGGGAGCTGTTTTTT.

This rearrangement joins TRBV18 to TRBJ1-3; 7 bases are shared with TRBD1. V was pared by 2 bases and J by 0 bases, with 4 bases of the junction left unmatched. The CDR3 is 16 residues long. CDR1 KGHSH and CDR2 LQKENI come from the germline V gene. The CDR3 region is CASSPARGSSGNTIYF. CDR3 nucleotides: TGTGCCAGCTCACCAGCCAGGGGGTCCTCTGGAAACACCATATATTTT.

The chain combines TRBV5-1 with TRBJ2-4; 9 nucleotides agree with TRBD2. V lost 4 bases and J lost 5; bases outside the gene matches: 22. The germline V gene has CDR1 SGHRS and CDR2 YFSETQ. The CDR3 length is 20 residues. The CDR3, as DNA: TGCGCCAGCAGCCCGGCCCCTCTTTTATTGCGGGGGGGCCCGGAAAACATTCAGTACTTC. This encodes CASSPAPLLLRGGPENIQYF.

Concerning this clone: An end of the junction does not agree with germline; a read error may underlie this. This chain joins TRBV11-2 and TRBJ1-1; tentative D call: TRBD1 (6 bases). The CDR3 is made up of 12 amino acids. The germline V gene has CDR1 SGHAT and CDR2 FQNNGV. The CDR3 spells CASSLAGAEAFF. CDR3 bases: TGTGCCAGCAGCTTAGCAGGGGCTGAGGCTTTCTTT.

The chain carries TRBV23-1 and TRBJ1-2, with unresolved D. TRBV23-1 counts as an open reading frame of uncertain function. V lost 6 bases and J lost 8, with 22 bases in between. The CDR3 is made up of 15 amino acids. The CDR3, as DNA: TGCGCCAGCAGCCACCAGATGGCGGGCCGTGGGGGCTACACCTTC. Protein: CASSHQMAGRGGYTF.

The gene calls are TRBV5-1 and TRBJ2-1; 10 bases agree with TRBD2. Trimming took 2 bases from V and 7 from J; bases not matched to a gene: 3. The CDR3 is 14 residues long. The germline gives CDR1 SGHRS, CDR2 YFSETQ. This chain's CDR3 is CASSFIAGGNEQFF. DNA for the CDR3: TGCGCCAGCAGCTTCATAGCGGGGGGTAATGAGCAGTTCTTC.

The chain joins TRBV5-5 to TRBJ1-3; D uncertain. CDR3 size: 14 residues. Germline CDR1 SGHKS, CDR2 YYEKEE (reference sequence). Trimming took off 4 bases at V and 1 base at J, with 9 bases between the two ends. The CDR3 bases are TGTGCCAGCAGCCCCCCGCGATCTGGAAACACCATATATTTT. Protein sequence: CASSPPRSGNTIYF.

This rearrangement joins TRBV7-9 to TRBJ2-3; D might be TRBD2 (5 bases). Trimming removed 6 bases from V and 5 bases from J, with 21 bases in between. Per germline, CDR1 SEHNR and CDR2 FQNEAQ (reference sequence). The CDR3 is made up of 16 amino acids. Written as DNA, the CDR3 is TGTGCCAGCAGATTTCCAGAGGGTAGGAGTGAAGATACGCAGTATTTT. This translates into CASRFPEGRSEDTQYF. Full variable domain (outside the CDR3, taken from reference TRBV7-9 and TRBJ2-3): DTGVSQNPRHKITKRGQNVTFRCDPISEHNRLYWYRQTLGQGPEFLTYFQNEAQLEKSRLLSDRFSAERPKGSFSTLEIQRTEQGDSAMYLCASRFPEGRSEDTQYFGPGTRLTVL.

CDR3 nucleotides: TGTGCCAGCAGCTTAGGGCCCGGGGACTACGAGCAGTACTTC. It is translated as CASSLGPGDYEQYF. V gene TRBV7-8 combines with J gene TRBJ2-7; possibly TRBD2 for D (5 bases). V lost 1 base to trimming and J lost 3 bases, with 10 bases between them. Germline CDR1 reads SGHVS; CDR2 reads FQNEAQ. CDR3 size: 14 residues.

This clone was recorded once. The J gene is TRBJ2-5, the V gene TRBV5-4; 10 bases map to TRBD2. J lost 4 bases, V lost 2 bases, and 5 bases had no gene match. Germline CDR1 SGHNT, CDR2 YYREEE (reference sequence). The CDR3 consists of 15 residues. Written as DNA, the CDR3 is TGTGCCAGCAGCTTAGCGGGGGGGGCCGGAGAGACCCAGTACTTC. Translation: CASSLAGGAGETQYF.

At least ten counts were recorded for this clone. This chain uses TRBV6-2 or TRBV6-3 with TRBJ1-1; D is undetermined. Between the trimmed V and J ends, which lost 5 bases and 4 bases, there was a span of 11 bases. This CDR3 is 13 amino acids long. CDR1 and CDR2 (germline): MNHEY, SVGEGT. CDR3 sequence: CASSNQVATEAFF. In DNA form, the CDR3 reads TGTGCCAGCAGTAACCAAGTAGCCACTGAAGCTTTCTTT.

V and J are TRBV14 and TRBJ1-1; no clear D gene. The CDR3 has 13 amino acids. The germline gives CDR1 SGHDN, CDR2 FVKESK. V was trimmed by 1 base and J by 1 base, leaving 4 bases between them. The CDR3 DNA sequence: TGTGCCAGCAGCCAAGGGGCGAACACTGAAGCTTTCTTT. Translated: CASSQGANTEAFF.

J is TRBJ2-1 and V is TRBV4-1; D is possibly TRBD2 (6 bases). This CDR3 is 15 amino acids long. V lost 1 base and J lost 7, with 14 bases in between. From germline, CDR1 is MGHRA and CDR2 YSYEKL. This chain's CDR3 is CASSQVGSRGNEQFF. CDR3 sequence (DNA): TGCGCCAGCAGCCAAGTGGGTTCACGGGGGAATGAGCAGTTCTTC.

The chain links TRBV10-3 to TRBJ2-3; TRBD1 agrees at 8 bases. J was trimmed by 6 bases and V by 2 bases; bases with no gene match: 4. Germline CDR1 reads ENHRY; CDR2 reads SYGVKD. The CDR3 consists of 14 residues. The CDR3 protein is CAISEDRGWDTQYF. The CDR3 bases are TGTGCCATCAGTGAGGACAGGGGTTGGGATACGCAGTATTTT.

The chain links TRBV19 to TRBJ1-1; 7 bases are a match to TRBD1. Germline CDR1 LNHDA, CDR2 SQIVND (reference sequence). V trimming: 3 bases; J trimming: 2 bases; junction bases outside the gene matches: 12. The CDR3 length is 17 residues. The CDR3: CASSMTGILGINTEAFF. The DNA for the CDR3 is TGTGCCAGTAGTATGACAGGGATCCTCGGAATTAACACTGAAGCTTTCTTT.

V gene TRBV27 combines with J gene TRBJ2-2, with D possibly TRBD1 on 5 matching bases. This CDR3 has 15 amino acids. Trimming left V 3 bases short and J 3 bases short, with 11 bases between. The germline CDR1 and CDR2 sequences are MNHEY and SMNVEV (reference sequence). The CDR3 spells CASSFDSYYTGELFF. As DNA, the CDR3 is TGTGCCAGCAGTTTCGACAGTTACTACACCGGGGAGCTGTTTTTT.

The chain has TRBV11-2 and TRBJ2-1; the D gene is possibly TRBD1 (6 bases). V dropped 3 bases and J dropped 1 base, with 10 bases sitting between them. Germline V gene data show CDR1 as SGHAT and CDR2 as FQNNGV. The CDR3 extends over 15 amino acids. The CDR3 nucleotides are TGTGCCAGCAGCTTGAGGACAGCTTCCTACAATGAGCAGTTCTTC. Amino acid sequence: CASSLRTASYNEQFF.